This TCR beta chain originates from a study of cytomegalovirus exposure and HLA in healthy donors. V shed 6 bases and J 3 bases; nucleotides not matched to a gene: 4. CDR1 is SEHNR, CDR2 FQNEAQ, per germline (reference sequence). This CDR3 spans 13 amino acids. Sampled while nominally healthy, donors likely had unrecorded immune exposures. PCR primers comprised 60 Vbeta and 13 Jbeta primers. The assay was immunoSEQ multiplex PCR, and TCRdb's table has in-frame clones only and misses some. This table has some 170,000 clones, 80% to 90% appearing once. The source is a young woman in good health and CMV-seropositive. Sequences were obtained from PBMCs. The J gene is TRBJ2-5, the V gene TRBV7-9, with 7 bases identical to TRBD1. CDR3: CASSQTGEETQYF. The CDR3 DNA reads as TGTGCCAGCAGTCAAACAGGGGAAGAGACCCAGTACTTC.